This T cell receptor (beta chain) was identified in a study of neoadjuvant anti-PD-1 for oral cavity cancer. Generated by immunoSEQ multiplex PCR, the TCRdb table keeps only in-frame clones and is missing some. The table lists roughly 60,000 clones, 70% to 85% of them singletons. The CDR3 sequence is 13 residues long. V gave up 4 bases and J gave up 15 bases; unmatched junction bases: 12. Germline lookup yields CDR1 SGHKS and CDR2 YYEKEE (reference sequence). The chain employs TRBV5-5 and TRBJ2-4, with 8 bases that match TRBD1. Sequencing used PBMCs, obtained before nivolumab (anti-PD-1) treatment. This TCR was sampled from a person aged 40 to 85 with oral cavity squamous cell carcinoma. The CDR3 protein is CASSQTGETPLYF. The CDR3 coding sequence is TGTGCCAGCAGCCAGACAGGGGAAACCCCCTTGTACTTC.